This entry concerns a single T cell receptor (beta chain). Each CDR3 protein is one row after TCRdb ran MiXCR on the reads. The sample lists 200,000 or so distinct CDR3 sequences; about 20% were seen once. The entry originates in a study of T cell repertoires in cytomegalovirus infection. Study context: Public TCR beta signatures provided an indication of both CMV infection and a matching HLA type.

Trimming stripped 3 bases from V and 6 bases from J, with 15 bases between. The germline gives CDR1 SNHLY, CDR2 FYNNEI. This CDR3 spans 15 amino acids. The sequenced sample consisted of PBMCs. The chain carries TRBV2 and TRBJ1-5, with D possibly TRBD1 on 6 matching bases. The TCR originated in a human donor in good health (CMV status not recorded). Some clones in this sample may be carry-over from other donors' samples. The CDR3, as DNA: TGTGCCAGCAGTGATAGGGTAGTAGGGGGTCAGCCCCAGCATTTT. It is translated as CASSDRVVGGQPQHF.